This is a list of T cell receptor beta chains from one sample in a study of CD8 T cells in ankylosing spondylitis. Via MiXCR, TCRdb re-called the 5' RACE reads, giving one row per CDR3 protein. This table holds roughly 450,000 distinct CDR3 sequences, 20% to 30% found once. The sequenced sample consisted of blood, either unsorted or a sorted T cell fraction (not recorded which). These receptor sequences come from a male donor with ankylosing spondylitis. Both conserved end residues are part of each CDR3. A D gene is named only where the DNA matches it firmly. Clone size is stated in some rows and not others, as once, few, many or a class when expanded.

cdr3_aa: CASSPSQEYGYTF
cdr3_nt: TGTGCCAGCTCACCATCGCAGGAATATGGCTACACCTTC
d_call: -
clone_size: few
j_call: TRBJ1-2
v_call: TRBV18

cdr3_aa: CASSQGDRENTEAFF
cdr3_nt: TGTGCCAGCAGCCAAGGAGACAGGGAGAACACTGAAGCTTTCTTT
d_call: TRBD1
clone_size: few
j_call: TRBJ1-1
v_call: TRBV4-2

cdr3_aa: CASRSTPGLAEAGNEQYF
cdr3_nt: TGTGCCAGCAGAAGCACGCCTGGGCTAGCGGAGGCCGGAAACGAGCAGTACTTC
d_call: TRBD2
clone_size: few
j_call: TRBJ2-7
v_call: TRBV6-1

cdr3_aa: CASSLSTATYGYTF
cdr3_nt: TGTGCCAGCAGCTTGTCGACAGCCACTTATGGCTACACCTTC
d_call: -
clone_size: -
j_call: TRBJ1-2
v_call: TRBV5-5

cdr3_aa: CASSPPGLSFNEQFF
cdr3_nt: TGTGCCAGCAGTCCACCAGGACTGTCCTTCAATGAGCAGTTCTTC
d_call: -
clone_size: -
j_call: TRBJ2-1
v_call: TRBV12-3/TRBV12-4

cdr3_aa: CATRLAGGGEQFF
cdr3_nt: TGTGCCACCAGGCTAGCGGGAGGAGGGGAGCAGTTCTTC
d_call: TRBD2
clone_size: few
j_call: TRBJ2-1
v_call: TRBV24-1

cdr3_aa: CASRPGPNYGYTF
cdr3_nt: TGTGCCAGCAGACCGGGACCCAACTATGGCTACACCTTC
d_call: -
clone_size: few
j_call: TRBJ1-2
v_call: TRBV12-3/TRBV12-4

cdr3_aa: CSARGRGQGLQETQYF
cdr3_nt: TGCAGTGCCAGGGGGAGGGGACAGGGCCTACAAGAGACCCAGTACTTC
d_call: TRBD1
clone_size: -
j_call: TRBJ2-5
v_call: TRBV20-1

cdr3_aa: CASSLESYSNQPQHF
cdr3_nt: TGTGCCAGCAGCTTGGAGAGCTATAGCAATCAGCCCCAGCATTTT
d_call: -
clone_size: few
j_call: TRBJ1-5
v_call: TRBV5-6

cdr3_aa: CASTSARGSSYEQYF
cdr3_nt: TGTGCCAGCACTTCCGCCAGAGGGAGTTCCTACGAGCAGTACTTC
d_call: -
clone_size: -
j_call: TRBJ2-7
v_call: TRBV2